This TCR beta chain stems from a study of cytomegalovirus exposure and HLA in healthy donors. Measured with immunoSEQ multiplex PCR; TCRdb has only the in-frame clones, and not every one. The repertoire holds tens of thousands of clones, 96% seen once, with 0.78% in the top ten. The V end was cut by 6 bases, the J end by 3 bases, with 14 bases between. Germline loops: CDR1 KGHSH, CDR2 LQKENI. This CDR3 region has 14 residues. The sequence came from a man aged 18 to 30 in good health and CMV-seronegative. Sequencing input: PBMCs. J is TRBJ1-1 and V is TRBV18; D ambiguous. This CDR3 reads CASSPEAVYTEAFF. In nucleotides, the CDR3 is TGTGCCAGCTCCCCCGAGGCTGTTTACACTGAAGCTTTCTTT.